This is a list of T cell receptor beta chains from one sample in a study of blood T cell repertoires in COVID-19. Only in-frame clones appear in the TCRdb table, and some are missing; sequencing was by immunoSEQ multiplex PCR. The sample consists of a few hundred thousand clones, 88% of them appearing once. Sample: peripheral blood. The receptors shown here come from a woman in her thirties who had recovered from COVID-19. The CDR3 runs from the conserved cysteine through the conserved F or W. The D gene is left open where the match is weak. Some rows have no size entry. The others give once, few or many, or a class for an expanded clone.

D,J,V,size,DNA,CDR3
.,TRBJ1-2,TRBV5-4,.,TGTGCCAGCAGCTTGCAACAGGAGAGGGGCTACACCTTC,CASSLQQERGYTF
.,TRBJ2-1,TRBV5-6,.,TGTGCCAGCAGCTTGGCCAGGGGGGCGAGGGTAAATGAGCAGTTCTTC,CASSLARGARVNEQFF
.,TRBJ2-3,TRBV6-2/TRBV6-3,.,TGTGCCAGCAGTTCCCAGTACACAGATACGCAGTATTTT,CASSSQYTDTQYF
TRBD1,TRBJ1-2,TRBV5-8,.,TGTGCCAGCAGCTGGGACAGGATTTTCGACGGCTACACCTTC,CASSWDRIFDGYTF
TRBD1,TRBJ1-5,TRBV9,.,TGTGCCAGCAGCGCGGGACAGGGGCCCGGTCAGCCCCAGCATTTT,CASSAGQGPGQPQHF
TRBD2,TRBJ2-5,TRBV6-8,.,TGTGCCAGCAGTTACTCGGAGGTAGCGGGTGAAGAGACCCAGTACTTC,CASSYSEVAGEETQYF
.,TRBJ1-5,TRBV10-2,.,TGCGCCAGCAGGACGACAGGTGGCACTAGGCCCCAGCATTTT,CASRTTGGTRPQHF
.,TRBJ1-5,TRBV19,.,TGTGCCAGTAGTATTGCGGCAGTCAATCAGCCCCAGCATTTT,CASSIAAVNQPQHF
TRBD1,TRBJ1-5,TRBV28,.,TGTGCCAGCAGTCCATCGTCCGGGACAGGGGATCAGCCCCAGCATTTT,CASSPSSGTGDQPQHF
TRBD1,TRBJ2-2,TRBV5-1,once,TGCGCCAGCAGCTTGTTGGGGACAGTCAGCACCGGGGAGCTGTTTTTT,CASSLLGTVSTGELFF
.,TRBJ1-2,TRBV25-1,.,TGTGCCAGCAGTGAATTCACAGGAGCTAACTATGGCTACACCTTC,CASSEFTGANYGYTF
TRBD2,TRBJ2-3,TRBV11-3,.,TGTGCCAGCAGCCTCGCGACTAGCGGGGGAGGAGCGGATACGCAGTATTTT,CASSLATSGGGADTQYF
.,TRBJ2-5,TRBV9,.,TGTGCCAGCAGCGCCAACCGGGACACGATGTCGGAGACCCAGTACTTC,CASSANRDTMSETQYF
.,TRBJ2-7,TRBV4-3,.,TGCGCCAGCAGCCATCTCGAGGGAAACGAGCAGTACTTC,CASSHLEGNEQYF
.,TRBJ1-3,TRBV20-1,.,TGCAGTGCTAGTCACAGGGACTCTGGAAACACCATATATTTT,CSASHRDSGNTIYF
.,TRBJ1-1,TRBV4-3,.,TGCGCCAGCAGCCAAGTGGGGCCGAACACTGAAGCTTTCTTT,CASSQVGPNTEAFF